This T cell receptor (beta chain) derives from a study of T-cell reconstitution after alpha-beta-depleted transplantation in children. Unique molecular identifiers tagged the TCRbeta library. TCRdb fed the PCR reads into MiXCR, producing one record per CDR3 protein. The table lists 150,000 to 200,000 distinct CDR3 sequences, about 6% of them singletons, with about 5% in the top ten. Study-level findings and limits: Surviving recipient T cells and thymic progenitors accounted for the high day-60 TCRbeta diversity observed in some patients. T-cell numbers and diversity one year post-transplant derived largely from freshly generated T cells. About two months after transplant, alpha-beta T cells reportedly came from several hundred expanded graft clones.

V shed 6 bases and J shed 6 bases, with 15 bases lying between them. This CDR3 spans 12 amino acids. CDR1 is DFQATT and CDR2 is SNEGSKA in the germline V gene (reference sequence). This clonotype was seen repeatedly, ten times or more. Its target is unknown. This sequence joins TRBV20-1 and TRBJ2-7; D might be TRBD1 or TRBD2, each matching 6 bases. This receptor was obtained from a girl under two years old with combined immunodeficiency, due to receive a stem cell transplant. This specimen was PBMCs, taken before TCRalphabeta/CD19-depleted stem cell transplant. The CDR3 reads CSAYSRGLEQYF. The CDR3 nucleotides read TGCAGTGCCTATAGTCGGGGGCTCGAGCAGTACTTC.